This T cell receptor beta chain was sequenced in a study of blood T cells in healthy people across ages. PCR was performed a second time for 7 to 11 cycles using a sample-barcoded 5' primer and a J-beta primer mix. Using its own MiXCR run on the 5' RACE reads, TCRdb lists one record per CDR3 protein. The sample lists some 1,000,000 distinct CDR3 sequences, roughly a quarter occurring once. This clonotype was seen only a few times. The CDR3 has 11 amino acids. Per germline, CDR1 LNHDA and CDR2 SQIVND (reference sequence). V was trimmed by 5 bases and J by 5 bases, leaving 7 bases between them. These data were likewise used in another study, on T cells of mothers and their children.

Sequenced material: blood. J is TRBJ2-7 and V is TRBV19; no definite D call. The TCR sequence derives from a girl aged 2 to 9 in good health. CDR3 DNA: TGTGCCAGTAGTGGATCGAACGAGCAGTACTTC. Encoded protein: CASSGSNEQYF.